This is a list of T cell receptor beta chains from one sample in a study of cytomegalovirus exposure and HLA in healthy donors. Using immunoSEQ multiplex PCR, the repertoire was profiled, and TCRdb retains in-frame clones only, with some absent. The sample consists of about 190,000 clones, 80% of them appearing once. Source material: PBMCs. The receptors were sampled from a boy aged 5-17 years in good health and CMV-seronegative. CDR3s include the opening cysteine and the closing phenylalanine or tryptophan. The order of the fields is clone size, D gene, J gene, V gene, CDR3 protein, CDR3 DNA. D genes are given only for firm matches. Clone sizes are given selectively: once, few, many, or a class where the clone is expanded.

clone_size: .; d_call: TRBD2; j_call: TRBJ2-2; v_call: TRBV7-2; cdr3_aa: CASSFASGKTGGELFF; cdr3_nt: TGTGCCAGCAGCTTTGCAAGCGGGAAAACGGGAGGGGAGCTGTTTTTT
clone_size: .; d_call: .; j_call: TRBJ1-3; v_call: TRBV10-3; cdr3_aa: CAISEVVNSGNTIYF; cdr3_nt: TGTGCCATCAGCGAAGTAGTTAACTCTGGAAACACCATATATTTT
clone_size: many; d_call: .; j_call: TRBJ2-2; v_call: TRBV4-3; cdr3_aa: CASSQDLAGSNTGELFF; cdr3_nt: TGCGCCAGCAGCCAAGATCTGGCGGGATCGAACACCGGGGAGCTGTTTTTT
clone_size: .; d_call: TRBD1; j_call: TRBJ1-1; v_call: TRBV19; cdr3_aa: CASSRPGQGNTEAFF; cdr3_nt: TGTGCCAGTAGTCGTCCGGGACAGGGGAACACTGAAGCTTTCTTT
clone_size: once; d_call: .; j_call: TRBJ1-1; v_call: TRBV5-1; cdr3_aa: CASSLAGDYEAFF; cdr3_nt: TGCGCCAGCAGCTTGGCCGGGGATTACGAAGCTTTCTTT
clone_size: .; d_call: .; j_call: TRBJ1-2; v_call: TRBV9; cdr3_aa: CASSVEGVNYGYTF; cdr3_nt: TGTGCCAGCAGCGTAGAGGGAGTAAACTATGGCTACACCTTC
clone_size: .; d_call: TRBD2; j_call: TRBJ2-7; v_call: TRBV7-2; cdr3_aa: CASSQGLAGGISYEQYF; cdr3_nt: TGTGCCAGCAGCCAGGGACTAGCGGGAGGAATATCCTACGAGCAGTACTTC
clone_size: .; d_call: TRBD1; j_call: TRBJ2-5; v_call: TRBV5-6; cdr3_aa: CASSLIQGETQYF; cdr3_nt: TGTGCCAGCAGCCTTATACAGGGGGAGACCCAGTACTTC
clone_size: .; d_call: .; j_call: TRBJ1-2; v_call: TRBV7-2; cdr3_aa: CASRGRGGFDYGYTF; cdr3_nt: TGTGCCAGCAGGGGAAGGGGAGGGTTTGACTATGGCTACACCTTC
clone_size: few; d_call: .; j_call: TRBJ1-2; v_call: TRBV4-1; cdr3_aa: CASSQPSLEGNYGYTF; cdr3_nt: TGCGCCAGCAGCCAGCCTTCTTTGGAGGGGAACTATGGCTACACCTTC
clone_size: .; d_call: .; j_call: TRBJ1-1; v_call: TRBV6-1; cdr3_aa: CASSDDRRVAFF; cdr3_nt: TGTGCCAGCAGCGACGACCGTCGGGTGGCTTTCTTT